This is a list of T cell receptor beta chains from one sample in a study of blood T cell repertoires in COVID-19. Libraries were prepared by immunoSEQ multiplex PCR; TCRdb keeps only in-frame clonotypes and omits some of them. The table records under 130,000 clones, around 86% of them present only once. Sequenced: peripheral blood. The receptors shown here come from an elderly man with acute or convalescent COVID-19. Both conserved end residues are part of each CDR3. The D gene is left open where the match is weak. The size of a clone is reported for some rows only, either as once, few or many, or as a class for expanded clones.

TRBD1	TRBV3-1/TRBV3-2	TRBJ1-1	NA	CASRRQGSEAFF	TGTGCCAGCAGGCGACAGGGGTCTGAAGCTTTCTTT
NA	TRBV4-3	TRBJ1-4	NA	CASSQESALLRATNEKLFF	TGCGCCAGCAGCCAAGAAAGCGCCCTCTTACGTGCAACTAATGAAAAACTGTTTTTT
TRBD1	TRBV5-1	TRBJ2-6	NA	CASNTGTAWGANVLTF	TGCGCCAGCAATACCGGGACAGCTTGGGGGGCCAACGTCCTGACTTTC
TRBD2	TRBV11-2	TRBJ2-1	few	CASRLAGGSYNEQFF	TGTGCCAGCCGACTAGCGGGAGGCTCCTACAATGAGCAGTTCTTC
TRBD2	TRBV29-1	TRBJ2-1	NA	CSVENRRTSGSSYNEQFF	TGCAGCGTTGAAAACCGCCGGACTAGCGGAAGCTCCTACAATGAGCAGTTCTTC
TRBD1	TRBV11-2	TRBJ1-1	NA	CASSLKGARTEAFF	TGTGCCAGCAGCTTGAAGGGGGCGCGTACTGAAGCTTTCTTT
TRBD2	TRBV7-3	TRBJ2-1	NA	CASSLAGGPNEQFF	TGTGCCAGCAGCTTGGCGGGAGGCCCCAATGAGCAGTTCTTC
TRBD1	TRBV5-1	TRBJ2-6	once	CASTTGVGANVLTF	TGCGCCAGCACAACAGGGGTTGGGGCCAACGTCCTGACTTTC
NA	TRBV7-9	TRBJ1-1	NA	CASSITPNTEAFF	TGTGCCAGCAGCATTACACCGAACACTGAAGCTTTCTTT
TRBD2	TRBV18	TRBJ2-3	NA	CASSPQLAASTDTQYF	TGTGCCAGCTCACCCCAACTAGCGGCTAGCACAGATACGCAGTATTTT
NA	TRBV20-1	TRBJ2-1	once	CSARGDEQFF	TGCAGTGCCAGAGGCGATGAGCAGTTCTTC
NA	TRBV10-3	TRBJ2-7	NA	CAISEREGSSYEQYF	TGTGCCATCAGTGAGCGGGAAGGGAGCTCCTACGAGCAGTACTTC
TRBD2	TRBV28	TRBJ2-5	NA	CASSFRARGDPQETQYF	TGTGCCAGCAGTTTCCGCGCCCGGGGGGACCCTCAAGAGACCCAGTACTTC
TRBD1	TRBV28	TRBJ1-2	NA	CASSLGRGLGYTF	TGTGCCAGCAGTTTGGGCAGGGGGCTAGGCTACACCTTC
TRBD2	TRBV9	TRBJ2-3	NA	CASSAMGLAGSPDTQYF	TGTGCCAGCAGCGCAATGGGACTAGCGGGTTCCCCAGATACGCAGTATTTT
NA	TRBV30	TRBJ1-4	NA	CAWSTKRGTNEKLFF	TGTGCCTGGAGTACTAAACGGGGGACTAATGAAAAACTGTTTTTT
NA	TRBV27	TRBJ1-4	NA	CASSLSYRVGEKLFF	TGTGCCAGCAGTTTATCGTACAGGGTGGGAGAAAAACTGTTTTTT
NA	TRBV28	TRBJ2-7	NA	CASSLNGLYEQYF	TGTGCCAGCAGTTTAAACGGGTTGTACGAGCAGTACTTC
NA	TRBV3-1/TRBV3-2	TRBJ1-5	NA	CASSQYNQPQHF	TGTGCCAGCAGCCAATACAATCAGCCCCAGCATTTT
NA	TRBV27	TRBJ2-7	NA	CASSFRRGTYEQYF	TGTGCCAGCAGTTTTCGACGGGGGACCTACGAGCAGTACTTC
TRBD1	TRBV5-8	TRBJ1-4	NA	CASSSLWGTANEKLFF	TGTGCCAGCAGTTCCCTTTGGGGGACAGCGAATGAAAAACTGTTTTTT
NA	TRBV18	TRBJ2-7	few	CASSPPGRGSGVYEQYF	TGTGCCAGCTCACCACCGGGAAGAGGGTCCGGGGTCTACGAGCAGTACTTC
NA	TRBV7-2	TRBJ2-1	NA	CASSSRGTETSSYNEQFF	TGTGCCAGCAGCTCTAGGGGCACAGAGACCAGCTCCTACAATGAGCAGTTCTTC
NA	TRBV28	TRBJ2-1	NA	CASRTSSYNEQFF	TGTGCCAGCAGGACTAGCTCCTACAATGAGCAGTTCTTC
NA	TRBV2	TRBJ2-5	NA	CASSLPGDETQYF	TGTGCCAGCAGTCTCCCAGGGGACGAGACCCAGTACTTC
NA	TRBV30	TRBJ2-7	NA	CAWSPGYEQYF	TGTGCCTGGAGCCCAGGGTACGAGCAGTACTTC
NA	TRBV7-8	TRBJ1-5	few	CASSFNPGGQPQHF	TGTGCCAGCAGCTTCAACCCGGGAGGTCAGCCCCAGCATTTT
NA	TRBV19	TRBJ2-3	NA	CASSRGGTMRFDTQYF	TGTGCCAGTAGTCGAGGGGGGACTATGCGGTTTGATACGCAGTATTTT
NA	TRBV4-3	TRBJ1-3	NA	CASSQDGGSGNTIYF	TGCGCCAGCAGCCAAGATGGCGGCTCTGGAAACACCATATATTTT
TRBD1	TRBV5-4	TRBJ2-2	NA	CASSLQGVRTGELFF	TGTGCCAGCAGCTTACAGGGGGTCCGGACTGGGGAGCTGTTTTTT
NA	TRBV2	TRBJ2-1	few	CASSMGGSYNEQFF	TGTGCCAGCAGTATGGGGGGCTCCTACAATGAGCAGTTCTTC
NA	TRBV4-1	TRBJ2-2	NA	CASSRETANTGELFF	TGCGCCAGCAGTCGGGAGACCGCGAACACCGGGGAGCTGTTTTTT
NA	TRBV19	TRBJ2-2	NA	CASSIGAGNGELFF	TGTGCCAGTAGTATAGGGGCGGGAAACGGGGAGCTGTTTTTT
TRBD1	TRBV27	TRBJ2-7	NA	CASSLFGTGSYEQYF	TGTGCCAGCAGTTTATTTGGGACAGGATCCTACGAGCAGTACTTC
NA	TRBV18	TRBJ1-4	few	CASSPIRDINEKLFF	TGTGCCAGCTCACCTATCCGGGACATTAATGAAAAACTGTTTTTT
NA	TRBV7-9	TRBJ2-7	NA	CASSLSSHEQYF	TGTGCCAGCAGCTTGAGCTCCCACGAGCAGTACTTC
NA	TRBV11-3	TRBJ2-2	NA	CASSGTFLGGELFF	TGTGCCAGCAGCGGGACATTTTTGGGCGGGGAGCTGTTTTTT
NA	TRBV11-2	TRBJ1-1	NA	CASSLELLGNTEAFF	TGTGCCAGCAGCTTAGAGTTGCTCGGGAACACTGAAGCTTTCTTT
NA	TRBV29-1	TRBJ2-1	NA	CSVGGPSLSYNEQFF	TGCAGCGTGGGGGGACCGAGCCTTTCCTACAATGAGCAGTTCTTC
TRBD1	TRBV2	TRBJ2-1	few	CASSVGTGIQNEQFF	TGTGCCAGCAGTGTCGGGACAGGGATTCAGAATGAGCAGTTCTTC
NA	TRBV29-1	TRBJ2-5	NA	CSVTRSPLETQYF	TGCAGCGTCACACGTAGCCCCCTGGAGACCCAGTACTTC
NA	TRBV6-5	TRBJ2-2	NA	CASRKTGGDTGELFF	TGTGCCAGCAGAAAAACAGGGGGGGACACCGGGGAGCTGTTTTTT
NA	TRBV7-2	TRBJ2-1	NA	CASSLGGHNEQFF	TGTGCCAGCAGCTTGGGCGGGCACAATGAGCAGTTCTTC
TRBD1	TRBV12-5	TRBJ1-4	NA	CASGPGQGPEKLFF	TGTGCTAGTGGCCCCGGACAGGGGCCTGAAAAACTGTTTTTT
TRBD2	TRBV27	TRBJ2-1	NA	CASSRLAAPYNEQFF	TGTGCCAGCAGTCGACTAGCGGCTCCCTACAATGAGCAGTTCTTC
NA	TRBV4-2	TRBJ1-5	NA	CASSQDNSNQPQHF	TGTGCCAGCAGCCAAGACAATAGCAATCAGCCCCAGCATTTT
NA	TRBV27	TRBJ2-7	NA	CASSLSGAEEQYF	TGTGCCAGCAGTTTATCAGGGGCAGAAGAGCAGTACTTC
NA	TRBV2	TRBJ2-4	NA	CASSEQAKNIQYF	TGTGCCAGCAGTGAACAGGCCAAAAACATTCAGTACTTC
TRBD1	TRBV5-8	TRBJ1-6	NA	CASSPRGQITTPFSPLHF	TGTGCCAGCAGCCCAAGGGGGCAAATAACGACGCCTTTCTCACCCCTCCACTTT
TRBD1	TRBV5-4	TRBJ1-2	NA	CASSIWTGRGYTF	TGTGCCAGCAGCATATGGACAGGACGGGGCTACACCTTC
NA	TRBV7-2	TRBJ1-4	many	CASSPFEGGGEKLFF	TGTGCCAGCAGCCCCTTTGAGGGAGGTGGTGAAAAACTGTTTTTT
TRBD2	TRBV19	TRBJ2-6	NA	CASSIDAGAGANVLTF	TGTGCCAGTAGTATAGATGCGGGAGCTGGGGCCAACGTCCTGACTTTC
TRBD1	TRBV7-8	TRBJ1-5	NA	CASSLGGESGRDRLSNQPQHF	TGTGCCAGCAGCTTGGGTGGGGAGTCGGGCAGGGACAGACTTAGCAATCAGCCCCAGCATTTT
TRBD2	TRBV28	TRBJ2-1	many	CASSLGGSSYNEQFF	TGTGCCAGCAGTCTGGGGGGGAGCTCCTACAATGAGCAGTTCTTC